This paragraph covers one T cell receptor beta chain sequence. The data originate from a study of control samples from healthy donors and cancer patients. The CDR3 extends over 12 amino acids. Germline V lookup: CDR1 MNHEY, CDR2 SVGAGI. V was shortened by 0 bases and J by 10 bases, with 9 bases between the two germline ends. The method was immunoSEQ multiplex PCR; TCRdb's version includes in-frame clones alone and lacks a portion of them. The table lists around 130,000 clones, 80% to 95% of them singletons. Sequenced sample: blood. The clonotype originates from a man aged 18 to 30 in good health. V and J are TRBV6-5 and TRBJ1-1; weak D call: TRBD1 (5 bases). CDR3 sequence reads: CASSYSGRRAFF. DNA for the CDR3: TGTGCCAGCAGTTACTCGGGGCGTAGAGCTTTCTTT.